These 12 T cell receptor beta chains were sequenced from one sample in a study of Graves' ophthalmopathy and Graves' hyperthyroidism. RNA transcripts yielded amplified TCR beta CDR3 regions. Scientists carried out first-round RT-PCR using HTBI primers and then a second-round multiplex PCR. In TCRdb, the multiplex PCR reads were re-called with MiXCR into one record per CDR3 protein. This repertoire shows hundreds of thousands of distinct CDR3 sequences, 35% to 50% found once; its top ten account for 3.3%. The material sequenced was peripheral blood. Receptors were obtained from an adult man with Graves' ophthalmopathy.

At least ten counts were recorded for this clonotype. This chain links TRBV6-1 with TRBJ1-6; a weak D match, TRBD1 (5 bases). Germline assignment: CDR1 MNHNS and CDR2 SASEGT. There are 13 residues in the CDR3. The V end lost 8 bases, the J end lost 17 bases, and 22 bases lay between the germline ends. The CDR3 sequence is CASDTGTQRLVHF. CDR3 DNA sequence: TGTGCCAGCGATACAGGCACCCAAAGGCTTGTCCACTTT.

This chain uses TRBV20-1 with TRBJ1-2; tentative D call: TRBD1 (6 bases). This CDR3 contains 18 residues. Per germline, CDR1 DFQATT and CDR2 SNEGSKA (reference sequence). Trimming took 1 base from V and 8 from J, leaving 29 bases between them. CDR3 DNA: TGCAGTGCTAGAGGCCTCGGGGGGGGCCCAGTTCGCCGCAGCGGCTACACCTTC. Protein product: CSARGLGGGPVRRSGYTF.

This chain uses TRBV11-2 with TRBJ2-2; 13 nucleotides agree with TRBD2. The CDR3 extends over 18 amino acids. Germline CDR1 is SGHAT and CDR2 is FQNNGV. The V segment lost 0 bases and the J segment 5 bases; nucleotides outside the gene matches: 6. The CDR3 nucleotides are TGTGCCAGCAGCTTAGATGGACTAGCGGGAGTTGGAACCGGGGAGCTGTTTTTT. This encodes CASSLDGLAGVGTGELFF.

The chain is built from TRBV2 and TRBJ1-2, with D possibly matching TRBD1 (5 bases). This CDR3 contains 11 residues. V lost 10 bases and J lost 5, with 11 bases in between. Germline lookup yields CDR1 SNHLY and CDR2 FYNNEI. This chain's CDR3 is CANRFGYGYTF. The CDR3 region has the DNA TGTGCCAACAGGTTTGGGTATGGCTACACCTTC.

There are many counts of this clonotype. The chain is built from TRBV10-3 and TRBJ1-6, with D possibly being TRBD1 (5 bases). V lost 3 bases and J 0 bases, leaving 12 bases between the germline ends. The CDR3 is made up of 17 amino acids. CDR1 and CDR2 (germline): ENHRY, SYGVKD. The CDR3 sequence is CAISEGTASSYNSPLHF. Here the CDR3 DNA reads TGTGCCATCAGTGAAGGGACGGCGAGCTCCTATAATTCACCCCTCCACTTT.

This clonotype was counted ten times or more. This chain links TRBV19 with TRBJ1-1; a weak D match, TRBD1 (6 bases). CDR3 length: 15 amino acids. Looked up from germline, CDR1 is LNHDA and CDR2 is SQIVND (reference sequence). V lost 4 bases and J lost 1, with 13 bases in between. The CDR3 here is CASSTLQGGNTEAFF. In nucleotides, the CDR3 is TGTGCCAGTAGTACTCTACAGGGTGGGAACACTGAAGCTTTCTTT.

With regard to this clonotype: A read error may be the cause here, since a much bigger clone is one base away. The chain uses TRBV10-3 and TRBJ2-7; 8 bases are a match to TRBD1. The CDR3 runs to 15 residues. Germline V lookup: CDR1 ENHRY, CDR2 SYGVKD. The CDR3 spells CAIGESPGGINEQYF. CDR3 sequence (DNA): TGTGCCATCGGTGAGTCCCCAGGGGGCATTAACGAGCAGTACTTC.

Turning to this clonotype: As the CDR3 is not closed by the conserved phenylalanine or tryptophan, this likely results from a read error. The V and J genes are TRBV10-3 and TRBJ2-5; D possibly corresponds to TRBD2 (6 bases). The length of the CDR3 is 12 residues. CDR1 ENHRY and CDR2 SYGVKD come from the germline V gene. The CDR3 loop reads CASSSRGETQYL. CDR3 nucleotides: TGTGCCAGCAGTTCGCGGGGCGAGACCCAGTACTTA.

Note on this clonotype: Its ends do not fully match the called genes, so a read error is possible. The chain recombines TRBV10-2 with TRBJ1-5; TRBD1 agrees at 9 bases. The CDR3 is 15 amino acids. From germline, CDR1 is WSHSY and CDR2 SAAADI. The CDR3 here is CASSLGTGNRQPQHF. CDR3 in DNA: TGTGCCAGCAGTTTGGGGACAGGGAACCGTCAGCCCCAGCATTTT.

Comment on this clonotype: The junction shows a germline mismatch at one end, possibly a read error. The chain employs TRBV29-1 and TRBJ1-1; D unclear. Germline-derived CDR1 and CDR2 are SQVTM and ANQGSEA. The CDR3 has 12 amino acids. CDR3 protein: CSVSAINSEAFF. Here the CDR3 DNA reads TGCAGCGTTTCGGCCATAAACAGTGAAGCTTTCTTT.

This chain uses TRBV11-2 with TRBJ1-3; D is undetermined. The V gene lost 1 base and the J gene lost 15 bases, with 10 bases spanning the gap. The CDR3 is made up of 11 amino acids. Germline V CDR1 and CDR2: SGHAT, FQNNGV. The CDR3 DNA reads TGTGCCAGCAGCTTAGGGGCAAGGGAATATTTT. It translates to CASSLGAREYF.

The V and J genes are TRBV9 and TRBJ2-2; the match to TRBD1 covers 8 bases. The CDR3 has 13 amino acids. The germline V gene has CDR1 SGDLS and CDR2 YYNGEE. The trim removed 6 bases at V and 7 bases at J, leaving 5 bases unmatched. This chain's CDR3 is CASTGGKIGELFF. The CDR3 DNA is TGTGCCAGCACAGGGGGCAAGATCGGGGAGCTGTTTTTT.